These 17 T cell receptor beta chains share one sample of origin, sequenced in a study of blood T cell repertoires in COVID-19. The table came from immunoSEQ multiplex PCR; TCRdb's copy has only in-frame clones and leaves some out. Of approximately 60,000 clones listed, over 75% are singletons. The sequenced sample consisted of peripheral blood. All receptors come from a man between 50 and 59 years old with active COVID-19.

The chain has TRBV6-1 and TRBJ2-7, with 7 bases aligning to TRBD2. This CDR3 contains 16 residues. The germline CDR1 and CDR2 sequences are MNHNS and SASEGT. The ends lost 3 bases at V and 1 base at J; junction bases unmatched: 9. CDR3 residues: CASSEPLRGGSYEQYF. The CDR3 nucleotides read TGTGCCAGCAGTGAGCCTCTACGCGGGGGTTCCTACGAGCAGTACTTC.

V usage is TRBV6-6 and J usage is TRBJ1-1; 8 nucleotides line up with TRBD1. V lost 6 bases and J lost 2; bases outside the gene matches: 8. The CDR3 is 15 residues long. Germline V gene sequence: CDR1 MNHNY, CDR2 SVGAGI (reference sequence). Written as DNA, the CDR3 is TGTGCCAGCAGCTCACCCGGACAGGGTAACACTGAAGCTTTCTTT. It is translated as CASSSPGQGNTEAFF.

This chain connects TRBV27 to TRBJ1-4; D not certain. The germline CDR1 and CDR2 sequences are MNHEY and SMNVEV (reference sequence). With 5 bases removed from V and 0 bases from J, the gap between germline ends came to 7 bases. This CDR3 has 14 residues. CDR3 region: CASSRQATNEKLFF. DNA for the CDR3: TGTGCCAGCAGTCGACAAGCAACTAATGAAAAACTGTTTTTT.

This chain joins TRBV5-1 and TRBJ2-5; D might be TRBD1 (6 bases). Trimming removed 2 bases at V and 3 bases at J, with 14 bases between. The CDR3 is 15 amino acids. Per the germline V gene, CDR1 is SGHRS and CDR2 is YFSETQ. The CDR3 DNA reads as TGCGCCAGCAGCTTACAGGGCTCTATAGAAGAGACCCAGTACTTC. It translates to CASSLQGSIEETQYF.

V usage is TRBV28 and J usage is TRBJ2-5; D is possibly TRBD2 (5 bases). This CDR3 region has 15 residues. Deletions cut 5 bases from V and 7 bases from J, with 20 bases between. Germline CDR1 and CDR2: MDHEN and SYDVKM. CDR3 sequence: CASSSLPARDGTQYF. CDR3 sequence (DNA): TGTGCCAGCAGTAGTCTCCCGGCTCGGGATGGGACCCAGTACTTC.

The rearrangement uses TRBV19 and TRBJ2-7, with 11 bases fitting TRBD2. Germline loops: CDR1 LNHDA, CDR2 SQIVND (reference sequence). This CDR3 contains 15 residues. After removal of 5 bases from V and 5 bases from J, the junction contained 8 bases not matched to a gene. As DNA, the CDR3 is TGTGCCAGTAGTGTTACTAGCGGGGGTCACCACGAGCAGTACTTC. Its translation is CASSVTSGGHHEQYF.

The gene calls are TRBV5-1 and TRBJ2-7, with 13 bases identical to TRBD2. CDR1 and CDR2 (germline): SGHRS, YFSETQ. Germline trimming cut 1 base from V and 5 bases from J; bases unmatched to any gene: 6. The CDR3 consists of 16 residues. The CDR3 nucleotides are TGCGCCAGCAGCTTGAAGACTAGCGGGGGGTCGGACGAGCAGTACTTC. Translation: CASSLKTSGGSDEQYF.

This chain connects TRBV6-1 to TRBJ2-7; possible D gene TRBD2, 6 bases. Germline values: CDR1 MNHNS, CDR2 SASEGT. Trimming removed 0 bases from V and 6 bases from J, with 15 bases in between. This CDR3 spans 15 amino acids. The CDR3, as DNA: TGTGCCAGCAGTGAAGCGCTTAGGAGGGAGGCCGAGCAGTACTTC. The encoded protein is CASSEALRREAEQYF.

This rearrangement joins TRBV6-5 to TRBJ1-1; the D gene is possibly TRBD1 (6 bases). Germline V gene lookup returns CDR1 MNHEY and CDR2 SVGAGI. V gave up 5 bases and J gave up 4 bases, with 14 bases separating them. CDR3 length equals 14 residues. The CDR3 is CASSTDSLGTEAFF. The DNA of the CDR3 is TGTGCCAGCAGTACGGACAGCCTGGGCACTGAAGCTTTCTTT.

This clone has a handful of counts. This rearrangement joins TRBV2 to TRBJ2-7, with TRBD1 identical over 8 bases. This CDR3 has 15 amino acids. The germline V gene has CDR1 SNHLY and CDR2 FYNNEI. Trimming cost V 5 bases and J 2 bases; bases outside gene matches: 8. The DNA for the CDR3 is TGTGCCAGCAGTTCCCAGGGGGCAGCCACCTACGAGCAGTACTTC. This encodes CASSSQGAATYEQYF.

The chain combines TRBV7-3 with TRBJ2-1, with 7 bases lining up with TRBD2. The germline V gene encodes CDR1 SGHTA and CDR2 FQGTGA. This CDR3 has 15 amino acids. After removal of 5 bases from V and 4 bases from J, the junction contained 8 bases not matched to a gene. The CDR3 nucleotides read TGTGCCAGCAGCCCCCAGAGCGGGGCTTACAATGAGCAGTTCTTC. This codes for CASSPQSGAYNEQFF.

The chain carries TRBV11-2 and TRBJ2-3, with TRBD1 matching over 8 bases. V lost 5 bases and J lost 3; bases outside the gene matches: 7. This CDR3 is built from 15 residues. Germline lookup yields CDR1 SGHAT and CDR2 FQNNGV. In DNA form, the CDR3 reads TGTGCCAGCAGCGCCCGGACAGGGAGGACAGATACGCAGTATTTT. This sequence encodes CASSARTGRTDTQYF.

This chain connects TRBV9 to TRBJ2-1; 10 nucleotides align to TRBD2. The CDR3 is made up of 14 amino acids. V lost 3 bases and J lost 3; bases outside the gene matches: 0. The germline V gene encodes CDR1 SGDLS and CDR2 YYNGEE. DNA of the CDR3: TGTGCCAGCAGCGGGACTAGCGGCTACAATGAGCAGTTCTTC. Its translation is CASSGTSGYNEQFF. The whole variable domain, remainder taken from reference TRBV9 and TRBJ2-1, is DSGVTQTPKHLITATGQRVTLRCSPRSGDLSVYWYQQSLDQGLQFLIQYYNGEERAKGNILERFSAQQFPDLHSELNLSSLELGDSALYFCASSGTSGYNEQFFGPGTRLTVL.

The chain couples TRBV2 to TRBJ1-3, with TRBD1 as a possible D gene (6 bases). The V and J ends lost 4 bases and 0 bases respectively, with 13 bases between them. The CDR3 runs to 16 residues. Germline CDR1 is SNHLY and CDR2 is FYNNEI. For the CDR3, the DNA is TGTGCCAGCAGTGCTATACAGGGAATCTCTGGAAACACCATATATTTT. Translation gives CASSAIQGISGNTIYF.

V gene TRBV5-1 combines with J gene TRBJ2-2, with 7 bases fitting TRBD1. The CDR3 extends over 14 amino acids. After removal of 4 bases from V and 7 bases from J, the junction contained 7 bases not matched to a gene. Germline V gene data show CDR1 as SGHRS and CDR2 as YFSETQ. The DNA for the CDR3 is TGCGCCAGCAGCCCGGGACAGCGCAGCGGGGAGCTGTTTTTT. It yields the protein CASSPGQRSGELFF.

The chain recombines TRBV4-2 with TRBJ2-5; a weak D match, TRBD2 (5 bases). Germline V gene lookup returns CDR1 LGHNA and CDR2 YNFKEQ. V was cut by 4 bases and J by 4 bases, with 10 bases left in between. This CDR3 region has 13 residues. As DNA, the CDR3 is TGTGCCAGCAGCCCCATTGAGGGAGAGACCCAGTACTTC. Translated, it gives CASSPIEGETQYF.

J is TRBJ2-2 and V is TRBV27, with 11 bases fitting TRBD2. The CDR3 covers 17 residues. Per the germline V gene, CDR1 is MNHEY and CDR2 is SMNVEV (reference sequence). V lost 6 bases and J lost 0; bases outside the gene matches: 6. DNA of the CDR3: TGTGCCAGCAGGGGACTAGCGGTTAGCGCGAACACCGGGGAGCTGTTTTTT. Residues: CASRGLAVSANTGELFF.